The table lists the clone carrying this TCR beta chain with a few counts. The antigen is not known. These data originate in a study of response to subunit inactivated influenza vaccine. Findings of the study overall: A suggestion made by the authors is that each seasonal influenza vaccination recruits few new T cells.

MiXCR was run by TCRdb on the RT-PCR reads, yielding one entry per CDR3 protein. The sample records over 150,000 distinct CDR3 sequences, around 9.2% being singletons. The CDR3 contains 12 residues. V was trimmed by 1 base and J by 6 bases, leaving 7 bases between them. In germline, CDR1 is KGHSH, CDR2 LQKENI. The receptor's source is a man in his fifties or sixties who received an inactivated influenza vaccine. The V and J genes are TRBV18 and TRBJ2-7; D remains unclear. This material consisted of non-naive T cells sorted from PBMCs, taken on the day of vaccination. The DNA of the CDR3 is TGTGCCAGCTCACCACGAGAGACCGAGCAGTACTTC. Its translation is CASSPRETEQYF.